This TCR beta chain was retrieved from a study of T cells in women clearing cervical HPV infection. TCRdb's table, derived via immunoSEQ multiplex PCR, lists solely in-frame clones and lacks some. This repertoire comprises roughly 13,000 clones; its ten largest clones make up approximately 7.1%. With regard to this clone: The observed sequence ends 3 residues before the CDR3 terminus, with the missing tail filled in from the germline J gene.

Germline CDR1 is MNHNS and CDR2 is SASEGT. V was trimmed by 1 base and J by 6 bases, leaving 7 bases between them. This CDR3 comprises 13 residues. The TCR sequence derives from a woman between 18 and 75 years old with a cervical HPV16 infection that either progressed to CIN3+ or cleared (not recorded which). Material: blood buffy coat. The rearrangement links TRBV6-1 to TRBJ1-5; no clear D. The CDR3 DNA, read in part, is TGTGCCAGCAGTGAAGATCGGGGTCAGCCC. This codes for CASSEDRGQP. The complete CDR3 protein is CASSEDRGQPQHF.